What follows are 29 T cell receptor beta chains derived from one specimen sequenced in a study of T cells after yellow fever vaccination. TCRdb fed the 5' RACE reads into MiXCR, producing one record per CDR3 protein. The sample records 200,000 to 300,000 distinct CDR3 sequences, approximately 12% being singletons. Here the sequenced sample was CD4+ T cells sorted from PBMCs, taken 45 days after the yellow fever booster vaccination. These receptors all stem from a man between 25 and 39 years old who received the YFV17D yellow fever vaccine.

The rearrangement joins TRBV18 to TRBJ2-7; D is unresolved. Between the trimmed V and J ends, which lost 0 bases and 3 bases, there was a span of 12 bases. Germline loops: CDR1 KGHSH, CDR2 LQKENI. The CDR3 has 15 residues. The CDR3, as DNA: TGTGCCAGCTCACCACCGGCAGGAGTCCGCTACGAGCAGTACTTC. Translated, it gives CASSPPAGVRYEQYF.

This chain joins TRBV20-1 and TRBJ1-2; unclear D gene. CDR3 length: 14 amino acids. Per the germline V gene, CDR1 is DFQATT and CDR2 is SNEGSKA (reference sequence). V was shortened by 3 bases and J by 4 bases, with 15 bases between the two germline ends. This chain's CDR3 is CSASLVGKSYGYTF. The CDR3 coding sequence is TGCAGTGCTAGTTTGGTCGGCAAGTCCTATGGCTACACCTTC.

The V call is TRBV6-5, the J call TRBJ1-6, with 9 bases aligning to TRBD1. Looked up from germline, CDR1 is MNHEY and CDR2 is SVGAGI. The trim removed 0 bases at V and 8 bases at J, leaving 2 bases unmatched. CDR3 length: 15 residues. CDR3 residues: CASSYSGQGDSPLHF. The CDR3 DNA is TGTGCCAGCAGTTACTCGGGACAGGGAGATTCACCCCTCCACTTT.

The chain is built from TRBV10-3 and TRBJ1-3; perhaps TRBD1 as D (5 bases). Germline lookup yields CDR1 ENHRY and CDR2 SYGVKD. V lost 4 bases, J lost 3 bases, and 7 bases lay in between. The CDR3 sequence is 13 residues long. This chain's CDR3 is CAISAGDGNTIYF. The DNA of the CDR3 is TGTGCCATCAGTGCGGGGGATGGAAACACCATATATTTT.

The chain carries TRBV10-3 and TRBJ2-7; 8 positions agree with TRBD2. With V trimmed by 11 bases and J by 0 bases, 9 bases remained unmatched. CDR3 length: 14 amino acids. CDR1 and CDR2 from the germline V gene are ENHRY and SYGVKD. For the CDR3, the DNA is TGTGCCCTATCGTCCGGGGGGGCCTCCTACGAGCAGTACTTC. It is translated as CALSSGGASYEQYF.

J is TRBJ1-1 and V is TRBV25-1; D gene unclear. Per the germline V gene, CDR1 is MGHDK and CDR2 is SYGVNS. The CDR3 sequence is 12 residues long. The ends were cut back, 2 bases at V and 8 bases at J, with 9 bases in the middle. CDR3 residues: CASSELGFEAFF. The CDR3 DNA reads TGTGCCAGCAGTGAACTTGGATTCGAAGCTTTCTTT.

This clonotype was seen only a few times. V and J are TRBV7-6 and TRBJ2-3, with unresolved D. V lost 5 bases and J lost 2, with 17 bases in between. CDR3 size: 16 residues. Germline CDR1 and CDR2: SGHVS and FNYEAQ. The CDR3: CASSNLNSKYTDTQYF. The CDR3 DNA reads TGTGCCAGCAGCAACCTCAACTCAAAATACACAGATACGCAGTATTTT. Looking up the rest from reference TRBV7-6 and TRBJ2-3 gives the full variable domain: GAGVSQSPRYKVTKRGQDVALRCDPISGHVSLYWYRQALGQGPEFLTYFNYEAQQDKSGLPNDRFSAERPEGSISTLTIQRTEQRDSAMYRCASSNLNSKYTDTQYFGPGTRLTVL.

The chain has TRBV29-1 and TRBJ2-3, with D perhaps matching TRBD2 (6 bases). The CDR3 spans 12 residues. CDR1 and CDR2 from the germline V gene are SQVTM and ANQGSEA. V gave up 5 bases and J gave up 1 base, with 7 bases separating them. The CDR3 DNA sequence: TGCAGCGTTATAGCGGGCACAGATACGCAGTATTTT. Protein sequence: CSVIAGTDTQYF.

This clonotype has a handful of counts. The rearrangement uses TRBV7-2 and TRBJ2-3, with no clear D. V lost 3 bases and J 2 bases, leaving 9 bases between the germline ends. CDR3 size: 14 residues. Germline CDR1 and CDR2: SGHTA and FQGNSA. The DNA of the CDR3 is TGTGCCAGCAGCTTCCAGGACCCCACAGATACGCAGTATTTT. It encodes CASSFQDPTDTQYF.

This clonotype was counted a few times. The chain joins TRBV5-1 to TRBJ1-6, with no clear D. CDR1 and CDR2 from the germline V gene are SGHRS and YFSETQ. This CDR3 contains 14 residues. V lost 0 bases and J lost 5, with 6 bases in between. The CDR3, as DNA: TGCGCCAGCAGCTTGGCTCAGAATAATTCACCCCTCCACTTT. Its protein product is CASSLAQNNSPLHF.

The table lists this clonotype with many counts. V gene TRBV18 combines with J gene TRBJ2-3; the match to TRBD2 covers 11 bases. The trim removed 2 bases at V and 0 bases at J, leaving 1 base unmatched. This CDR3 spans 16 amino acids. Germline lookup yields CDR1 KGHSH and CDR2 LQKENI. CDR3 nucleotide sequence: TGTGCCAGCTCACCAAGGACTAGCGGGAGCACAGATACGCAGTATTTT. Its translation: CASSPRTSGSTDTQYF.

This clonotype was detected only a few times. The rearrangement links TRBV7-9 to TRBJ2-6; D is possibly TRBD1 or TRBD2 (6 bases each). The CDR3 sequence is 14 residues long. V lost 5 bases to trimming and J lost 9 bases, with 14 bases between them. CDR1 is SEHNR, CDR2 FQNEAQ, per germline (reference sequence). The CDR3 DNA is TGTGCCAGCAGCATCAGAGGGGGAGGCAACGTCCTGACTTTC. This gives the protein CASSIRGGGNVLTF. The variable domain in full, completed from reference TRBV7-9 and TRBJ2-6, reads DTGVSQNPRHKITKRGQNVTFRCDPISEHNRLYWYRQTLGQGPEFLTYFQNEAQLEKSRLLSDRFSAERPKGSFSTLEIQRTEQGDSAMYLCASSIRGGGNVLTFGAGSRLTVL.

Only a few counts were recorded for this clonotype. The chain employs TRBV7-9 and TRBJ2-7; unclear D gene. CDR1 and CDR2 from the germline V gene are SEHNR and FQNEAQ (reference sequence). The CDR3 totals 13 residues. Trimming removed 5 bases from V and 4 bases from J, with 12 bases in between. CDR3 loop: CASSVSTVYEQYF. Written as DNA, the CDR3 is TGTGCCAGCAGCGTAAGCACAGTTTACGAGCAGTACTTC.

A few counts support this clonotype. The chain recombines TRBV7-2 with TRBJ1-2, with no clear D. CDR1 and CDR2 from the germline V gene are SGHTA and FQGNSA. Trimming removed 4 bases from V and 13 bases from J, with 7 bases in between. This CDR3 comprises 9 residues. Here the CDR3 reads CASSSFATF. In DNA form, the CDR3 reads TGTGCCAGCAGCTCTTTCGCCACCTTC.

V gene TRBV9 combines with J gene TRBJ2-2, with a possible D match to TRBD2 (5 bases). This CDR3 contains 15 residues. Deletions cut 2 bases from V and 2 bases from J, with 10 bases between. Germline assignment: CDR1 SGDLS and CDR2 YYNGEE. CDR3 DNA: TGTGCCAGCAGCGTCACTAGAACCAACACCGGGGAGCTGTTTTTT. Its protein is CASSVTRTNTGELFF.

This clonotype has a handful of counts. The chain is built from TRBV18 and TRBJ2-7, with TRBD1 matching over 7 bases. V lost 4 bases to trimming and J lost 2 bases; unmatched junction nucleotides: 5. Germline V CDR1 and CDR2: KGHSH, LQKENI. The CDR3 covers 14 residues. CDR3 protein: CASSLGDRTYEQYF. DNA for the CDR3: TGTGCCAGCTCACTGGGGGACAGAACCTACGAGCAGTACTTC. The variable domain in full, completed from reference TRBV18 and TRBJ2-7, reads NAGVMQNPRHLVRRRGQEARLRCSPMKGHSHVYWYRQLPEEGLKFMVYLQKENIIDESGMPKERFSAEFPKEGPSILRIQQVVRGDSAAYFCASSLGDRTYEQYFGPGTRLTVT.

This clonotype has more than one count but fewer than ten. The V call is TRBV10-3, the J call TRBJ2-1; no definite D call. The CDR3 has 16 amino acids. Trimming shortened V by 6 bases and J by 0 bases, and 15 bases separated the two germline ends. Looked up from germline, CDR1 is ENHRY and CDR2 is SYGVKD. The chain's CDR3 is CAISRPPSSSYNEQFF. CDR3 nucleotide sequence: TGTGCCATCAGCCGGCCCCCATCTAGCTCCTACAATGAGCAGTTCTTC.

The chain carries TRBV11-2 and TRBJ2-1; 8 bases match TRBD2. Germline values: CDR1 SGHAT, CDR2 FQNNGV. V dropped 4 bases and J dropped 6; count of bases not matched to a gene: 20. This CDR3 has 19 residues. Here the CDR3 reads CASSSRAMGSGTRSNEQFF. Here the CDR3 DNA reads TGTGCCAGCAGCTCCCGAGCGATGGGTAGCGGGACTCGGAGCAATGAGCAGTTCTTC.

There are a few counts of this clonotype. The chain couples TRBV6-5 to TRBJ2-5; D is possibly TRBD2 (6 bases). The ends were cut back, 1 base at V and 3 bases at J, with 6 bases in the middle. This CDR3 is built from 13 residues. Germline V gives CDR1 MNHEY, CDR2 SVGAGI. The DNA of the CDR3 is TGTGCCAGCAGTTACTGGGGGGAAGAGACCCAGTACTTC. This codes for CASSYWGEETQYF.

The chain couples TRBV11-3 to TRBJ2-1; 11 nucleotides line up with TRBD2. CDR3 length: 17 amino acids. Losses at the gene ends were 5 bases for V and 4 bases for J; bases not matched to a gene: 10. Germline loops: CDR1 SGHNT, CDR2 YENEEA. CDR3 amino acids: CASSLGASGGMYNEQFF. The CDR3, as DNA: TGTGCCAGCAGCCTCGGGGCTAGCGGGGGGATGTACAATGAGCAGTTCTTC.

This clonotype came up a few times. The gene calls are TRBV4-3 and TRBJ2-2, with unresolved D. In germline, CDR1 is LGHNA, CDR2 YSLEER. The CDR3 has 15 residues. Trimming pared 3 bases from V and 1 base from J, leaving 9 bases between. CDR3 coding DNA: TGCGCCAGCAGCCACGGACGGATGAACACCGGGGAGCTGTTTTTT. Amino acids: CASSHGRMNTGELFF.

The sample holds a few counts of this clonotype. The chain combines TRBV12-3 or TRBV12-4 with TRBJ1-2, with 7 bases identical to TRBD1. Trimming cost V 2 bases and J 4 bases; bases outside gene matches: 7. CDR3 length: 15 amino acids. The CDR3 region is CASSLIDRVSYGYTF. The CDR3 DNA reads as TGTGCCAGCAGTTTAATCGACAGGGTTTCCTATGGCTACACCTTC.

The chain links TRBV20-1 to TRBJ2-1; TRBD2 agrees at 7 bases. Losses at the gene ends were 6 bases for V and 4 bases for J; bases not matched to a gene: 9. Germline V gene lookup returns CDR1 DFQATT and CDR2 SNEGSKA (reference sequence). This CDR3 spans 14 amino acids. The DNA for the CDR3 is TGCAGTGCACTCCCGGGGGGACTTTACAATGAGCAGTTCTTC. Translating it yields CSALPGGLYNEQFF.

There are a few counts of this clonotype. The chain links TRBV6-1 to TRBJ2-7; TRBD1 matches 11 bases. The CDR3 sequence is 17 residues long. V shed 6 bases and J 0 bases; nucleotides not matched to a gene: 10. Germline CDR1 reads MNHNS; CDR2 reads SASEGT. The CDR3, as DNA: TGTGCCAGCAGAGTGGACAGGGGGCGCCCAATCTCCTACGAGCAGTACTTC. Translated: CASRVDRGRPISYEQYF.

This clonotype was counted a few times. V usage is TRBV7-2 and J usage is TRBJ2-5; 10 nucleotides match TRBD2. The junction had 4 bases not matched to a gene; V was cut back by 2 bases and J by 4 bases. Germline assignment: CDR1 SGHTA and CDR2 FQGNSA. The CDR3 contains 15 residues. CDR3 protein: CASSLRTSGGETQYF. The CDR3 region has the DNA TGTGCCAGCAGCTTAAGGACTAGCGGAGGAGAGACCCAGTACTTC.

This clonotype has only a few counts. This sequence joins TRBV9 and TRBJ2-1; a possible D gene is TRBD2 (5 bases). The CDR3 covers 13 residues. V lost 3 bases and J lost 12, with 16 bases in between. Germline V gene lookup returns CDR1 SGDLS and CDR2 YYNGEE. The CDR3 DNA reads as TGTGCCAGCAGCGGAGGACTGGCAGGCGGGCAGTTCTTC. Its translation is CASSGGLAGGQFF. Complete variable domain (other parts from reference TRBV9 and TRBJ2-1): DSGVTQTPKHLITATGQRVTLRCSPRSGDLSVYWYQQSLDQGLQFLIQYYNGEERAKGNILERFSAQQFPDLHSELNLSSLELGDSALYFCASSGGLAGGQFFGPGTRLTVL.

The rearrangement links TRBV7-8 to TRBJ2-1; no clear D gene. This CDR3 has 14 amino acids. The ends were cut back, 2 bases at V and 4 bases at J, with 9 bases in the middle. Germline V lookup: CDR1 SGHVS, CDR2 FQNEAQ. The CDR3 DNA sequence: TGTGCCAGCAGCTTACTAACAGCTTACAATGAGCAGTTCTTC. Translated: CASSLLTAYNEQFF.

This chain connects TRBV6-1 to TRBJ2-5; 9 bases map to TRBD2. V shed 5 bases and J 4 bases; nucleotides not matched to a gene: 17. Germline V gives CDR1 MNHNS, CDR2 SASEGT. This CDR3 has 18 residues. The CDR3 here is CASSPPIRVAGGGETQYF. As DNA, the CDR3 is TGTGCCAGCAGTCCTCCTATCCGTGTTGCGGGAGGGGGAGAGACCCAGTACTTC.

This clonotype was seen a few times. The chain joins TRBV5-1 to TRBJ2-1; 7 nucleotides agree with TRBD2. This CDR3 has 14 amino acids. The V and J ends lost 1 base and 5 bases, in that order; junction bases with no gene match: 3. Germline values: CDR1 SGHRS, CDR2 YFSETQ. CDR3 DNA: TGCGCCAGCAGCTTGAGTCTAGCGGACAATGAGCAGTTCTTC. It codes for CASSLSLADNEQFF.